A selection of T cell receptor beta chains follows, all from one sample in a study of blood T cell repertoires in COVID-19. The data were produced by immunoSEQ multiplex PCR, yet TCRdb's version contains in-frame clones alone and is incomplete. This table has over 250,000 clones, roughly 84% appearing once. The specimen was peripheral blood. The origin of the receptors is a human donor with COVID-19, enrolled during active disease. The donor label of this sample is uncertain. Both conserved end residues are part of each CDR3.

v_gene,CDR3aa
TRBV3-1/TRBV3-2,CASSQDPSRQALYGANVLTF
TRBV7-7,CASSLERDNEQFF
TRBV25-1,CASSGTRTDIKGEQYF
TRBV5-1,CASSGPGGTSGANVLTF
TRBV5-1,CASSLAGAPTNEKLFF
TRBV5-1,CASRQPGANVLTF
TRBV2,CATSRSSGNTIYF
TRBV10-3,CAIDGLAGGEQYF
TRBV7-8,CASSTAGGLAVSYEQYF
TRBV27,CASSRTSGAYNEQFF
TRBV9,CASGLAGGGETQYF
TRBV3-1/TRBV3-2,CASSEREVAYEQYF
TRBV27,CASSPLLGWETQYF
TRBV4-3,CASSPGLAAGEQYF
TRBV5-1,CASSSLIEGTEAFF
TRBV19,CASSDRDNEQFF
TRBV14,CASSQERVTYGYTF
TRBV28,CASSSQGPGNTIYF
TRBV3-1/TRBV3-2,CASSQGRSAGELFF
TRBV6-2/TRBV6-3,CASSLDRVNTEAFF
TRBV3-1/TRBV3-2,CASSLRQGAPVEQYF
TRBV29-1,CSVPDRGRFAEAFF
TRBV6-5,CASSPTGQGPRGYTF
TRBV15,CATSREIPGQGYNEQFF
TRBV7-9,CASSLGLASGELFF
TRBV29-1,CSVEGGATEAFF
TRBV27,CASSPEASSYNEQFF
TRBV7-9,CASSLAGSWQGESPLHF
TRBV2,CASSGLAEGTDTQYF
TRBV6-4,CASSDSKASTDTQYF
TRBV6-5,CASSYDRGISEAFF
TRBV7-3,CASSSGGGPDYGYTF
TRBV5-1,CASSLARTGPNYGYTF
TRBV15,CATSRDLGRGVNTEAFF
TRBV28,CASSFGETQYF
TRBV28,CASSLARQGANSPLHF
TRBV19,CASSGQTLAGNTIYF
TRBV7-8,CASSPRTELSYEQYF
TRBV6-5,CASSQGAGANVLTF
TRBV19,CASMGLANEKLFF
TRBV19,CASTVGQGSYGYTF
TRBV27,CASSLTGDLAKNIQYF
TRBV28,CASSLPDWLPYNEQFF
TRBV5-6,CASRDGQSWAEAFF
TRBV5-1,CASSLGLAGNNEQFF
TRBV19,CASSVLAGGWTDTQYF
TRBV2,CASRTSGGQETQYF
TRBV2,CASSPTGSDTGELFF
TRBV30,CAWSVSTSGETQYF
TRBV28,CASSLARYGYTF
TRBV3-1/TRBV3-2,CASTQSGGAYNSPLHF
TRBV4-1,CASSQEGTSGTSTDTQYF
TRBV27,CASSPPKSTGGNTEAFF
TRBV30,CASYREGSNYGYTF
TRBV29-1,CSVVRTGVETQYF
TRBV3-1/TRBV3-2,CASSQDRVSYNSPLHF